This T cell receptor beta chain originates from a study of T cells expressing NK-cell markers. At the level of the study: It was from sorted CD3+CD56+NKG2C+, CD3+CD56+NKG2C- and CD3+CD56-NKG2C+ T cells that TCR beta repertoires came. The sequencing cohort of eight donors included seven HCMV-seropositive individuals and one seronegative individual.

No DNA is given; TCRdb re-called the 5' RACE reads and lists each CDR3 protein once. The record lists some 340,000 distinct CDR3 sequences, of which the ten most abundant hold 5% to 5.5%. Looked up from germline, CDR1 is SGDLS and CDR2 is YYNGEE. The CDR3 contains 18 residues. Study results and caveats: Expanded NKG2C+ T cell clones had unclear HCMV specificity.

As regards this clonotype: The antigen is unknown.

The material sequenced was blood T cells: a sorted CD56 or NKG2C T cell subset, CD4+ or CD8+ T cells, or bulk PBMC T cells (not recorded which). This clonotype was sampled from a man between 18 and 69 years old in good health. The chain recombines TRBV9 with TRBJ1-6. CDR3 in amino acids: CASSVEEGAASYNSPLHF.